Presented here are 31 T cell receptor beta chains from one specimen sequenced in a study of CD8 T cells in Susac syndrome. An input of roughly 0.45 to 1 ug of RNA was subjected to reverse transcription using random hexamers. TCRdb re-analysed the immunoSEQ multiplex PCR reads in MiXCR, keeping a single row per CDR3 protein. The sample contains more than 40,000 distinct CDR3 sequences, roughly 93% of which appear only once. The source material was CD8+ T cells from PBMCs. Receptor source: a human donor in good health.

This clonotype was seen just once. J is TRBJ1-4 and V is TRBV3-1; tentatively, D is TRBD1 (5 bases). Germline CDR1 reads LGHDT; CDR2 reads YNNKEL (reference sequence). V dropped 2 bases and J dropped 6 bases, with 13 bases sitting between them. The CDR3 extends over 15 amino acids. The CDR3 DNA reads as TGTGCCAGCAGCCAAATCGGGTTGGGGGATGAAAAACTGTTTTTT. It encodes CASSQIGLGDEKLFF.

This chain uses TRBV5-6 with TRBJ1-1; possibly TRBD1 for D (5 bases). CDR1 SGHDT and CDR2 YYEEEE come from the germline V gene. This CDR3 has 13 residues. The V and J ends lost 3 bases and 8 bases respectively, with 14 bases between them. This CDR3 reads CASSWGGTAEAFF. The CDR3 DNA follows: TGTGCCAGCAGCTGGGGAGGGACGGCCGAAGCTTTCTTT. Based on the CDR3 plus reference TRBV5-6 and TRBJ1-1, the full variable domain is DAGVTQSPTHLIKTRGQQVTLRCSPKSGHDTVSWYQQALGQGPQFIFQYYEEEERQRGNFPDRFSGHQFPNYSSELNVNALLLGDSALYLCASSWGGTAEAFFGQGTRLTVV.

In nucleotides, the CDR3 is TGCAGCGTTTTTAAGGGTCCGAACGAGCAGTACTTC. Translated, it gives CSVFKGPNEQYF. The rearrangement uses TRBV29-1 and TRBJ2-7, with D unclear. The CDR3 sequence is 12 residues long. Trimming cost V 5 bases and J 5 bases, with 13 bases left between them. Germline V gene sequence: CDR1 SQVTM, CDR2 ANQGSEA.

The chain couples TRBV12-3 or TRBV12-4 to TRBJ2-7; 11 nucleotides align to TRBD2. This CDR3 spans 15 amino acids. V shed 6 bases, J shed 2 bases, and the junction held 6 bases outside the gene matches. Here the CDR3 DNA reads TGTGCCAGCAGCCAGATAGCGGGAGGGACCTACGAGCAGTACTTC. This gives the protein CASSQIAGGTYEQYF.

V gene TRBV25-1 combines with J gene TRBJ2-7; 7 nucleotides agree with TRBD2. The V gene end was trimmed by 10 bases and the J gene end by 4 bases; junction bases not matched to a gene: 10. CDR3 size: 13 residues. Germline CDR1 MGHDK, CDR2 SYGVNS. The DNA for the CDR3 is TGTGCCACCAAGGCGGGGGAAAAGTACGAGCAGTACTTC. It codes for CATKAGEKYEQYF.

This clonotype was recorded a few times. This rearrangement joins TRBV29-1 to TRBJ2-7, with D unclear. Looked up from germline, CDR1 is SQVTM and CDR2 is ANQGSEA. The CDR3 is 10 residues long. V was trimmed by 6 bases and J by 3 bases, leaving 6 bases between them. CDR3: CSVADYEQYF. CDR3 DNA sequence: TGCAGCGTGGCAGACTACGAGCAGTACTTC.

This rearrangement joins TRBV27 to TRBJ2-7, with 13 bases fitting TRBD2. This CDR3 spans 17 amino acids. J was trimmed by 3 bases and V by 4 bases; bases with no gene match: 9. CDR1 MNHEY and CDR2 SMNVEV come from the germline V gene (reference sequence). This CDR3 reads CASSSTRTSGRDYEQYF. CDR3 bases: TGTGCCAGCAGTTCCACTCGGACTAGCGGGAGAGACTACGAGCAGTACTTC.

The chain links TRBV4-1 to TRBJ2-7; D not resolved. CDR1 and CDR2 (germline): MGHRA, YSYEKL. Trimming left V 3 bases short and J 11 bases short, with 11 bases between. The CDR3 length is 11 residues. The DNA for the CDR3 is TGCGCCAGCAGCCAGAGCACAGACAAGTACTTC. Its protein is CASSQSTDKYF.

The chain uses TRBV19 and TRBJ2-1, with 8 bases matching TRBD2. The CDR3 runs 15 residues. V was pared by 2 bases and J by 5 bases, with 5 bases of the junction left unmatched. In germline, CDR1 is LNHDA, CDR2 SQIVND (reference sequence). CDR3 DNA sequence: TGTGCCAGTAGTATAAGCGGGAGTGGTAACAATGAGCAGTTCTTC. It specifies CASSISGSGNNEQFF.

This rearrangement joins TRBV3-1 to TRBJ2-5; 8 nucleotides match TRBD2. The CDR3 has 15 amino acids. Germline-derived CDR1 and CDR2 are LGHDT and YNNKEL (reference sequence). Unmatched junction bases numbered 6, after V lost 4 bases and J lost 2 bases. The CDR3 is CASSPGTSLQETQYF. CDR3 sequence (DNA): TGTGCCAGCAGCCCGGGGACTAGTTTACAAGAGACCCAGTACTTC.

The V and J genes are TRBV12-3 or TRBV12-4 and TRBJ2-5, with D possibly matching TRBD2 (6 bases). This CDR3 has 14 amino acids. Trimming removed 3 bases from V and 1 base from J, with 9 bases in between. In DNA, the CDR3 is TGTGCCAGCAGTTTCGGAGGGATCCAAGAGACCCAGTACTTC. The encoded protein is CASSFGGIQETQYF.

The CDR3 coding sequence is TGTGCCAGTAGCCTGGGGGGCTACCACGAGCAGTACTTC. It is translated as CASSLGGYHEQYF. The chain is built from TRBV19 and TRBJ2-7; D assignment may be TRBD1 or TRBD2 (6 bases each). Germline CDR1 is LNHDA and CDR2 is SQIVND (reference sequence). CDR3 length: 13 amino acids. V lost 6 bases and J lost 5, with 14 bases in between.

V and J are TRBV24-1 and TRBJ2-5; D call uncertain. V lost 0 bases and J lost 5, with 3 bases in between. Germline V gene sequence: CDR1 KGHDR, CDR2 SFDVKD. The CDR3 consists of 12 residues. The CDR3, as DNA: TGTGCCACCAGTGATTTGCTGGAGACCCAGTACTTC. It yields the protein CATSDLLETQYF.

The chain is built from TRBV20-1 and TRBJ2-1; D gene ambiguous. CDR3 length: 8 amino acids. CDR1 and CDR2 (germline): DFQATT, SNEGSKA (reference sequence). Here the CDR3 reads CAYNEQFF. The CDR3 DNA follows: TGCGCGTACAATGAGCAGTTCTTC.

The V gene is TRBV3-1, the J gene TRBJ2-5; TRBD1 matches at 10 bases. V was clipped by 4 bases and J by 0 bases; unmatched bases: 5. Germline loops: CDR1 LGHDT, CDR2 YNNKEL (reference sequence). CDR3 length: 16 residues. The CDR3, as DNA: TGTGCCAGCAGCCCCTGGACAGGGGGGGACCAAGAGACCCAGTACTTC. Encoded protein: CASSPWTGGDQETQYF.

This clonotype has only one observation. The chain is built from TRBV29-1 and TRBJ2-5, with 12 positions matching TRBD2. The V segment lost 4 bases and the J segment 6 bases; nucleotides outside the gene matches: 6. Germline V gene lookup returns CDR1 SQVTM and CDR2 ANQGSEA. This CDR3 comprises 14 residues. The CDR3 loop reads CSVGGLAGKQTQYF. The CDR3 DNA reads as TGCAGCGTTGGTGGACTAGCGGGAAAACAGACCCAGTACTTC.

The rearrangement links TRBV10-3 to TRBJ2-1; 11 bases are a match to TRBD2. J lost 7 bases, V lost 3 bases, and 14 bases had no gene match. This CDR3 contains 18 residues. CDR1 ENHRY and CDR2 SYGVKD come from the germline V gene. The CDR3 loop reads CAISDVSGLAGVWNEQFF. Here the CDR3 DNA reads TGTGCCATCAGTGATGTCTCTGGACTAGCGGGTGTTTGGAATGAGCAGTTCTTC.

J is TRBJ2-3 and V is TRBV6-6, with D unresolved. V lost 0 bases and J lost 8, with 9 bases in between. CDR3 length equals 13 residues. Germline V lookup: CDR1 MNHNY, CDR2 SVGAGI (reference sequence). The CDR3 coding sequence is TGTGCCAGCAGTTACTCGTCAAAAACTACGCAGTATTTT. Protein sequence: CASSYSSKTTQYF.

This clonotype was recorded once. The chain has TRBV5-6 and TRBJ1-1; D remains ambiguous. CDR1 and CDR2 (germline): SGHDT, YYEEEE. Trimming removed 0 bases from V and 10 bases from J, with 13 bases in between. CDR3 size: 13 residues. The CDR3 nucleotides are TGTGCCAGCAGCTTGGGGAGTTCATCCCGAGCTTTCTTT. Protein product: CASSLGSSSRAFF. The full variable domain, in which reference TRBV5-6 and TRBJ1-1 provide the parts outside the CDR3, is DAGVTQSPTHLIKTRGQQVTLRCSPKSGHDTVSWYQQALGQGPQFIFQYYEEEERQRGNFPDRFSGHQFPNYSSELNVNALLLGDSALYLCASSLGSSSRAFFGQGTRLTVV.

The rearrangement uses TRBV12-2 and TRBJ2-7; the table assigns TRBD2, which was not confirmed against the DNA. TRBV12-2 is annotated as a pseudogene. The CDR3 has 14 amino acids. The CDR3 DNA reads TGTGCAGCCAGGTCGAGCGGGAGTAGGTACGAGCAGTACTTC. It translates to CAARSSGSRYEQYF.

The chain is built from TRBV23-1 and TRBJ1-5; D is possibly TRBD1 (5 bases). TRBV23-1 is an ORF for which the function is uncertain. The ends were cut back, 1 base at V and 0 bases at J, with 16 bases in the middle. CDR3 length: 18 amino acids. The CDR3 sequence is CASSQCPGERYSNQPQHF. The CDR3 DNA follows: TGCGCCAGCAGTCAATGTCCGGGGGAACGGTATAGCAATCAGCCCCAGCATTTT.

The rearrangement joins TRBV28 to TRBJ1-4, with a weak D call TRBD1 (5 bases). CDR3 length: 15 amino acids. The germline V and J ends were trimmed by 10 bases and 4 bases, with 19 bases remaining between them. Germline loops: CDR1 MDHEN, CDR2 SYDVKM. CDR3 amino acids: CATDEGRVDNEKLFF. CDR3 DNA sequence: TGTGCCACCGACGAGGGGCGGGTTGATAATGAAAAACTGTTTTTT.

This chain joins TRBV15 and TRBJ2-3, with D uncertain. The CDR3 runs 15 residues. V dropped 4 bases and J dropped 2 bases, with 13 bases sitting between them. Germline CDR1 and CDR2: LNHNV and YYDKDF (reference sequence). The DNA of the CDR3 is TGTGCCACCAGCAAGGTTCGAGCCGCCACAGATACGCAGTATTTT. Protein sequence: CATSKVRAATDTQYF.

J is TRBJ2-5 and V is TRBV5-6; 13 nucleotides agree with TRBD2. CDR1 SGHDT and CDR2 YYEEEE come from the germline V gene. The CDR3 is 15 residues long. J was trimmed by 4 bases and V by 4 bases; bases with no gene match: 4. In DNA form, the CDR3 reads TGTGCCAGCAGCCCCGGACTAGCGGGAGTAGAGACCCAGTACTTC. This translates into CASSPGLAGVETQYF.

The chain carries TRBV9 and TRBJ1-2; D gene ambiguous. The V end was cut by 2 bases, the J end by 4 bases, with 24 bases between. The CDR3 consists of 18 residues. The germline gives CDR1 SGDLS, CDR2 YYNGEE. CDR3 residues: CASSVPLMPTDGLYGYTF. Written as DNA, the CDR3 is TGTGCCAGCAGCGTCCCACTCATGCCTACGGACGGACTCTATGGCTACACCTTC.

The V call is TRBV28, the J call TRBJ2-5, with no clear D. The V end lost 6 bases, the J end lost 3 bases, and 17 bases lay between the germline ends. CDR3 size: 15 residues. Germline CDR1 reads MDHEN; CDR2 reads SYDVKM. The CDR3 loop reads CASSPSRTNKETQYF. The CDR3 nucleotides read TGTGCCAGCAGCCCCTCTAGGACCAATAAAGAGACCCAGTACTTC.

The rearrangement links TRBV6-4 to TRBJ2-3, with 9 bases lining up with TRBD2. J gave up 1 base and V 3 bases, and 5 bases lay outside the gene matches. Germline values: CDR1 MRHNA, CDR2 SNTAGT. This CDR3 is 16 amino acids long. CDR3: CASSETIAGGTDTQYF. The DNA of the CDR3 is TGTGCCAGCAGTGAAACAATAGCGGGAGGCACAGATACGCAGTATTTT.

This clonotype appeared a single time. The V and J genes are TRBV29-1 and TRBJ2-5; the D is unclear. The CDR3 runs to 12 residues. Looked up from germline, CDR1 is SQVTM and CDR2 is ANQGSEA. Trimming cost V 4 bases and J 2 bases, with 8 bases left between them. The CDR3 region has the DNA TGCAGCGTTGGTACGGGTCAAGAGACCCAGTACTTC. Protein sequence: CSVGTGQETQYF.

The CDR3 DNA reads as TGCGCCAGCAGCCAAGATCTGGCGGGAGGAAGAGATACGCAGTATTTT. Encoded protein: CASSQDLAGGRDTQYF. The chain is built from TRBV4-1 and TRBJ2-3, with 8 bases fitting TRBD2. CDR3 length: 16 amino acids. CDR1 MGHRA and CDR2 YSYEKL come from the germline V gene. Trimming cost V 0 bases and J 5 bases; bases outside gene matches: 7.

The chain has TRBV12-3 or TRBV12-4 and TRBJ2-1, with unresolved D. This CDR3 has 12 amino acids. Trimming cost V 0 bases and J 10 bases, with 7 bases left between them. DNA of the CDR3: TGTGCCAGCAGTTTAGCGTGGGAAGAGCAGTTCTTC. Encoded protein: CASSLAWEEQFF.

The V gene is TRBV15, the J gene TRBJ1-4; 8 bases match TRBD1. The V and J ends lost 3 bases and 7 bases, in that order; junction bases with no gene match: 4. The germline V gene has CDR1 LNHNV and CDR2 YYDKDF (reference sequence). CDR3 length: 14 amino acids. CDR3: CATSSLDRVEKLFF. Written as DNA, the CDR3 is TGTGCCACCAGCAGTTTGGACAGGGTTGAAAAACTGTTTTTT. Supplemented by reference TRBV15 and TRBJ1-4, the full variable domain reads DAMVIQNPRYQVTQFGKPVTLSCSQTLNHNVMYWYQQKSSQAPKLLFHYYDKDFNNEADTPDNFQSRRPNTSFCFLDIRSPGLGDTAMYLCATSSLDRVEKLFFGSGTQLSVL.